The T cell receptor (beta chain) under discussion was sequenced for a study of blood T cell repertoires in COVID-19. At the level of the study: Samples representing acute and convalescent COVID-19 were sourced from the United States, Italy and Spain. Sample material is recorded as cDNA or gDNA derived from T cells, B-cell-depleted T cells, or PBMCs.

CDR3 size: 12 residues. The germline V and J ends were trimmed by 7 bases and 1 base, with 4 bases remaining between them. CDR1 and CDR2 (germline): SNHLY, FYNNEI. The authors' processing: Reference gene primer amplification in the assay estimated nucleated cell counts. TCRdb's table, derived via immunoSEQ multiplex PCR, lists solely in-frame clones and lacks some. D and trimming come from the DNA, and the V and J calls and clone size come from that table. The sample shows around 300,000 clones, over 75% of them seen only once. The receptor was isolated from a woman in her thirties who had recovered from COVID-19. Sequencing input: PBMCs or T cells enriched from blood (not recorded which). The chain employs TRBV2 and TRBJ2-2; D gene uncertain. The CDR3 sequence is CASTKNTGELFF. The CDR3 region has the DNA TGTGCCAGCACAAAGAACACCGGGGAGCTGTTTTTT.